Presented here are 22 T cell receptor beta chains from one specimen sequenced in a study of blood T cell repertoires in COVID-19. Using immunoSEQ multiplex PCR, the repertoire was profiled, and TCRdb retains in-frame clones only, with some absent. The sample holds around 88,000 clones, over 75% seen once. Sequencing used peripheral blood. These receptors came from a man aged 55 to 70 with acute or convalescent COVID-19.

This rearrangement joins TRBV5-1 to TRBJ2-5, with 9 bases matching TRBD1. The CDR3 spans 16 residues. CDR1 SGHRS and CDR2 YFSETQ come from the germline V gene. Losses at the gene ends were 5 bases for V and 0 bases for J; bases not matched to a gene: 8. The CDR3 DNA reads as TGCGCCAGCAGATACAGGACAGGGGTGGACCAAGAGACCCAGTACTTC. Translating gives CASRYRTGVDQETQYF.

The chain has TRBV6-5 and TRBJ2-7, with 8 bases fitting TRBD2. The CDR3 covers 15 residues. V was clipped by 9 bases and J by 5 bases; unmatched bases: 15. Looked up from germline, CDR1 is MNHEY and CDR2 is SVGAGI. The CDR3 here is CARVLRREGAHEQYF. The DNA of the CDR3 is TGTGCCAGAGTCCTGCGACGGGAGGGTGCCCACGAGCAGTACTTC.

This clone turned up a few times. At one of its ends the junction is not consistent with the germline gene, which may arise from a read error. This rearrangement joins TRBV5-6 to TRBJ2-7; 9 bases line up with TRBD1. The CDR3 runs to 12 residues. In germline, CDR1 is SGHDT, CDR2 YYEEEE. The CDR3 is CASSVHRDRESF. For the CDR3, the DNA is TGTGCCAGCAGCGTACACCGGGACAGGGAAAGCTTC.

The gene calls are TRBV9 and TRBJ2-1, with D perhaps TRBD2 (7 bases). The V gene lost 4 bases and the J gene lost 1 base, with 24 bases spanning the gap. The CDR3 extends over 19 amino acids. Germline lookup yields CDR1 SGDLS and CDR2 YYNGEE. In DNA form, the CDR3 reads TGTGCCAGCAGCAATTCGGGACACCAGAGGGGGGGGTCCTACAATGAGCAGTTCTTC. As protein: CASSNSGHQRGGSYNEQFF.

The chain recombines TRBV21-1 with TRBJ2-2; the table's TRBD2 call for D was not verified on the DNA. TRBV21-1 is a pseudogene locus. The CDR3 extends over 20 amino acids. The CDR3 DNA is TGTGCCAGCAGCAAACCGCCCGAGCGGGAGGGTATAGTTAGCACCGGGGAGCTGTTTTTT. It codes for CASSKPPEREGIVSTGELFF.

This chain uses TRBV7-2 with TRBJ1-2; 9 nucleotides match TRBD1. The ends lost 10 bases at V and 8 bases at J; junction bases unmatched: 14. The CDR3 spans 14 residues. Per the germline V gene, CDR1 is SGHTA and CDR2 is FQGNSA. CDR3 sequence: CATGLQGANVGYTF. The CDR3 nucleotides read TGTGCCACGGGGTTACAGGGGGCCAATGTGGGCTACACCTTC.

This clone was counted a few times. The V and J genes are TRBV29-1 and TRBJ1-1; 7 nucleotides match TRBD1. This CDR3 has 15 residues. Germline loops: CDR1 SQVTM, CDR2 ANQGSEA. Losses at the gene ends were 5 bases for V and 7 bases for J; bases not matched to a gene: 16. Here the CDR3 reads CSVPDRTGVWGEAFF. DNA of the CDR3: TGCAGCGTTCCGGACCGGACAGGAGTTTGGGGTGAAGCTTTCTTT.

This rearrangement joins TRBV6-5 to TRBJ1-4; D may be TRBD1 (5 bases). With 0 bases removed from V and 7 bases from J, the gap between germline ends came to 9 bases. The CDR3 has 14 amino acids. Germline V gene sequence: CDR1 MNHEY, CDR2 SVGAGI. CDR3 nucleotides: TGTGCCAGCAGTTACTCGGAGGGGAGTGAAAAACTGTTTTTT. It encodes CASSYSEGSEKLFF.

The chain employs TRBV7-2 and TRBJ2-5; TRBD2 aligns across 10 bases. The length of the CDR3 is 19 residues. The J segment lost 4 bases and the V segment lost 5 bases, leaving 19 bases of the junction unmatched. Germline CDR1 reads SGHTA; CDR2 reads FQGNSA. The CDR3 protein is CASSRGTSVPTRVRETQYF. The CDR3 DNA follows: TGTGCCAGCAGCCGGGGGACTAGCGTTCCGACTCGGGTTCGAGAGACCCAGTACTTC.

This chain uses TRBV28 with TRBJ1-1, with D possibly TRBD1 on 6 matching bases. This CDR3 is built from 15 residues. V was trimmed by 3 bases and J by 1 base, leaving 12 bases between them. Germline CDR1 MDHEN, CDR2 SYDVKM. In DNA, the CDR3 is TGTGCCAGCAGTTTCCAGGGGATGGAGAACACTGAAGCTTTCTTT. Translating it yields CASSFQGMENTEAFF.

The genes are TRBV18 and TRBJ1-5; 8 bases map to TRBD1. The CDR3 runs 14 residues. Trimming removed 4 bases from V and 5 bases from J; junction bases left unmatched: 4. Germline-derived CDR1 and CDR2 are KGHSH and LQKENI. The CDR3 spells CASSQQGADQPQHF. The CDR3 DNA follows: TGTGCCAGCTCACAGCAGGGGGCGGATCAGCCCCAGCATTTT.

J is TRBJ1-1 and V is TRBV2, with 8 bases lining up with TRBD1. Germline trimming cut 6 bases from V and 7 bases from J; bases unmatched to any gene: 7. The CDR3 spans 13 residues. The germline CDR1 and CDR2 sequences are SNHLY and FYNNEI. CDR3 DNA: TGTGCCAGCAGCCCAGGGGGCCCAATTGAAGCTTTCTTT. Amino acids: CASSPGGPIEAFF.

V is TRBV14 and J is TRBJ1-4; unclear D gene. The CDR3 covers 15 residues. The V end was cut by 4 bases, the J end by 2 bases, with 11 bases between. Germline lookup yields CDR1 SGHDN and CDR2 FVKESK. The DNA for the CDR3 is TGTGCCAGCAGCCTGTACCACACCACTAATGAAAAACTGTTTTTT. As protein: CASSLYHTTNEKLFF. The full variable domain, completed using reference TRBV14 and TRBJ1-4, is EAGVTQFPSHSVIEKGQTVTLRCDPISGHDNLYWYRRVMGKEIKFLLHFVKESKQDESGMPNNRFLAERTGGTYSTLKVQPAELEDSGVYFCASSLYHTTNEKLFFGSGTQLSVL.

This sequence joins TRBV5-1 and TRBJ2-3, with D unresolved. CDR1 and CDR2 from the germline V gene are SGHRS and YFSETQ. V was trimmed by 2 bases and J by 2 bases, leaving 6 bases between them. The CDR3 totals 13 residues. The CDR3 protein is CASSFRDTDTQYF. CDR3 coding DNA: TGCGCCAGCAGCTTCCGAGACACAGATACGCAGTATTTT.

The chain joins TRBV4-1 to TRBJ2-7; TRBD1 is a possible D gene (6 bases). CDR1 and CDR2 (germline): MGHRA, YSYEKL. V was cut by 4 bases and J by 4 bases, with 14 bases left in between. CDR3 length: 14 amino acids. The CDR3 region has the DNA TGCGCCAGCAGCCTTATGTCGGACAGTTACGAGCAGTACTTC. Amino acids: CASSLMSDSYEQYF.

The gene calls are TRBV19 and TRBJ2-5; no definite D call. CDR3 length: 14 residues. CDR1 and CDR2 (germline): LNHDA, SQIVND (reference sequence). The V end was cut by 6 bases, the J end by 4 bases, with 15 bases between. CDR3 in amino acids: CASSVSQLRETQYF. The CDR3, as DNA: TGTGCCAGTAGCGTGTCCCAACTCCGAGAGACCCAGTACTTC.

The chain combines TRBV6-5 with TRBJ1-2; 10 bases map to TRBD1. Trimming cost V 0 bases and J 2 bases; bases outside gene matches: 3. Germline CDR1 is MNHEY and CDR2 is SVGAGI. This CDR3 region has 16 residues. Here the CDR3 reads CASSYSRTGGNYGYTF. CDR3 sequence (DNA): TGTGCCAGCAGTTACTCGAGGACAGGGGGAAACTATGGCTACACCTTC.

CDR3 DNA sequence: TGTGCCAGCAGCGTACAAGGGGGCCTCTCTGGGGCCAACGTCCTGACTTTC. Protein sequence: CASSVQGGLSGANVLTF. The V and J genes are TRBV7-3 and TRBJ2-6; TRBD1 matches at 7 bases. V shed 5 bases and J 0 bases; nucleotides not matched to a gene: 7. Germline loops: CDR1 SGHTA, CDR2 FQGTGA. CDR3 size: 17 residues.

The table lists this clone with a few counts. This rearrangement joins TRBV28 to TRBJ1-5, with 7 nucleotides matching TRBD1. The CDR3 runs to 14 residues. V shed 6 bases, J shed 9 bases, and the junction held 11 bases outside the gene matches. CDR1 and CDR2 (germline): MDHEN, SYDVKM. In DNA form, the CDR3 reads TGTGCCAGCAGCCCGTCCGGGGACAGTCGGCCCCAGCATTTT. Translated, it gives CASSPSGDSRPQHF. The entire variable domain, with the rest obtained from reference TRBV28 and TRBJ1-5, is as follows: DVKVTQSSRYLVKRTGEKVFLECVQDMDHENMFWYRQDPGLGLRLIYFSYDVKMKEKGDIPEGYSVSREKKERFSLILESASTNQTSMYLCASSPSGDSRPQHFGDGTRLSIL.

The chain has TRBV6-1 and TRBJ2-7, with 8 bases lining up with TRBD2. CDR1 is MNHNS, CDR2 SASEGT, per germline. The V gene end was trimmed by 3 bases and the J gene end by 2 bases; junction bases not matched to a gene: 9. CDR3 length: 16 amino acids. For the CDR3, the DNA is TGTGCCAGCAGTGACGGGACTAGTCCCTACACCTACGAGCAGTACTTC. Protein: CASSDGTSPYTYEQYF.

The count of this clone is one. The chain joins TRBV19 to TRBJ2-2, with 9 positions matching TRBD2. The CDR3 has 16 amino acids. Trimming took 3 bases from V and 4 from J; bases not matched to a gene: 6. Germline assignment: CDR1 LNHDA and CDR2 SQIVND (reference sequence). This CDR3 is CASSMVAGDFTGELFF. CDR3 nucleotide sequence: TGTGCCAGTAGTATGGTAGCGGGGGACTTCACCGGGGAGCTGTTTTTT. Variable domain in full (rest from reference TRBV19 and TRBJ2-2): DGGITQSPKYLFRKEGQNVTLSCEQNLNHDAMYWYRQDPGQGLRLIYYSQIVNDFQKGDIAEGYSVSREKKESFPLTVTSAQKNPTAFYLCASSMVAGDFTGELFFGEGSRLTVL.

The V and J genes are TRBV11-3 and TRBJ2-3, with 9 bases aligning to TRBD2. Germline V lookup: CDR1 SGHNT, CDR2 YENEEA. The ends lost 1 base at V and 4 bases at J; junction bases unmatched: 9. The CDR3 runs to 17 residues. The CDR3 nucleotides read TGTGCCAGCAGCTTAGGTACATTGTCTAGCGGGGCAGATACGCAGTATTTT. Amino acid sequence: CASSLGTLSSGADTQYF. The full variable domain, rest sourced from reference TRBV11-3 and TRBJ2-3, is EAGVVQSPRYKIIEKKQPVAFWCNPISGHNTLYWYLQNLGQGPELLIRYENEEAVDDSQLPKDRFSAERLKGVDSTLKIQPAELGDSAVYLCASSLGTLSSGADTQYFGPGTRLTVL.